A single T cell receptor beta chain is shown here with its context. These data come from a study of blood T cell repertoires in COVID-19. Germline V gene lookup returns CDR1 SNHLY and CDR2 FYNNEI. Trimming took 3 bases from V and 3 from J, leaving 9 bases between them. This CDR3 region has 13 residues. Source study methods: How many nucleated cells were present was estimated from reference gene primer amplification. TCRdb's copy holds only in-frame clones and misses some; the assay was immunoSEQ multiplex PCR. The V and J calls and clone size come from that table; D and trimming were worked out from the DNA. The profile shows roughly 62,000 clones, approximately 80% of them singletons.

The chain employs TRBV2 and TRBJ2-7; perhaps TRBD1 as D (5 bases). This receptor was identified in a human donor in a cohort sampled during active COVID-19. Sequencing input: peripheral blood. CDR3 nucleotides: TGTGCCAGCAGTGAGACAGAAAGCTACGAGCAGTACTTC. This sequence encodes CASSETESYEQYF.